The 20 T cell receptor beta chains reported below all come from one sample, sequenced in a study of cytomegalovirus exposure and HLA in healthy donors. The PCR ran on 60 Vbeta and 13 Jbeta primers. Here immunoSEQ multiplex PCR was the method, and the copy in TCRdb shows in-frame clones only, minus some. Of about 160,000 clones in the sample, roughly 88% were seen once. Material for sequencing was PBMCs. The receptor source for this set is a woman between 18 and 29 years old in good health and CMV-seronegative.

The CDR3 region is CASSLTSAQSYEQYF. The CDR3 DNA reads as TGTGCCAGCAGTTTAACTAGCGCACAATCCTACGAGCAGTACTTC. V is TRBV6-5 and J is TRBJ2-7, with TRBD2 identical over 7 bases. This CDR3 has 15 amino acids. Germline CDR1 is MNHEY and CDR2 is SVGAGI. V was pared by 4 bases and J by 1 base, with 7 bases of the junction left unmatched.

The V and J genes are TRBV6-1 and TRBJ2-7, with a tentative D call TRBD1 (7 bases). In germline, CDR1 is MNHNS, CDR2 SASEGT. The germline V and J ends were trimmed by 5 bases and 12 bases, with 14 bases remaining between them. The CDR3 contains 11 residues. The CDR3 nucleotides read TGTGCCAGCAGTCCACAGGGGAGGCCGTACTTC. This translates into CASSPQGRPYF.

The chain links TRBV7-9 to TRBJ2-5; no firm D call. The V gene's germline CDR1 is SEHNR and CDR2 FQNEAQ (reference sequence). V lost 5 bases, J lost 5 bases, and 9 bases lay in between. The CDR3 contains 12 residues. CDR3 nucleotides: TGTGCCAGCAGCGTCATGCAGGAGACCCAGTACTTC. This gives the protein CASSVMQETQYF.

The V call is TRBV28, the J call TRBJ1-2; D perhaps matches TRBD1 (5 bases). Germline values: CDR1 MDHEN, CDR2 SYDVKM. The CDR3 consists of 14 residues. V lost 7 bases, J lost 8 bases, and 20 bases lay in between. The CDR3 nucleotides are TGTGCCAGCACGGAGGGGCAGATCTATGGGGGCTACACCTTC. Translated, it gives CASTEGQIYGGYTF.

This clone was counted between two and nine times. The rearrangement links TRBV30 to TRBJ2-7; 7 bases align to TRBD1. CDR1 is GTSNPN and CDR2 is SVGIG in the germline V gene (reference sequence). CDR3 length equals 14 residues. J lost 7 bases, V lost 0 bases, and 9 bases had no gene match. CDR3 region: CAWSVLVGRGEQYF. The CDR3 DNA follows: TGTGCCTGGAGTGTACTGGTCGGCAGGGGGGAGCAGTACTTC.

This clone was seen a handful of times. This chain links TRBV18 with TRBJ1-1; the D gene is possibly TRBD1 (6 bases). The V gene lost 4 bases and the J gene lost 1 base, with 13 bases spanning the gap. Germline V gives CDR1 KGHSH, CDR2 LQKENI. The CDR3 loop spans 15 amino acids. Written as DNA, the CDR3 is TGTGCCAGCTCACTTACCACAGGGAGGAACACTGAAGCTTTCTTT. Translating it yields CASSLTTGRNTEAFF.

Comment on this clone: Mismatch with germline at one junction end may stem from a read error. The gene calls are TRBV7-9 and TRBJ1-5, with TRBD1 as a possible D gene (6 bases). There are 14 residues in the CDR3. The germline gives CDR1 SEHNR, CDR2 FQNEAQ (reference sequence). The CDR3 DNA reads TGTTCCAGCAGCTTGATGGGGGCTGATCAGCCCCAGCATTTT. Protein sequence: CSSSLMGADQPQHF.

CDR3 sequence reads: CASSEGGFEQYF. For the CDR3, the DNA is TGCGCCAGCAGTGAAGGAGGGTTCGAGCAGTACTTC. This chain links TRBV10-2 with TRBJ2-7, with a tentative D call TRBD2 (6 bases). The CDR3 consists of 12 residues. V dropped 3 bases and J dropped 6 bases, with 9 bases sitting between them. Germline CDR1 reads WSHSY; CDR2 reads SAAADI.

The table lists this clone with a count of one. V is TRBV10-2 and J is TRBJ1-3; unclear D gene. From germline, CDR1 is WSHSY and CDR2 SAAADI. This CDR3 has 15 amino acids. Trimming cost V 2 bases and J 5 bases, with 13 bases left between them. CDR3: CASSENRRIRNTIYF. Here the CDR3 DNA reads TGCGCCAGCAGTGAGAATCGCAGGATTAGAAACACCATATATTTT.

The chain recombines TRBV19 with TRBJ1-5; 10 bases line up with TRBD1. The V gene's germline CDR1 is LNHDA and CDR2 SQIVND (reference sequence). After removal of 8 bases from V and 5 bases from J, the junction contained 9 bases not matched to a gene. The CDR3 has 15 amino acids. The CDR3 loop is CASRQTGTGDQPQHF. The CDR3 DNA is TGTGCCAGTCGCCAAACCGGGACAGGGGATCAGCCCCAGCATTTT.

V is TRBV28 and J is TRBJ1-3, with no clear D. CDR1 and CDR2 (germline): MDHEN, SYDVKM. Trimming pared 6 bases from V and 0 bases from J, leaving 6 bases between. The CDR3 loop spans 13 amino acids. The CDR3 sequence: CASRYSSGNTIYF. For the CDR3, the DNA is TGTGCCAGCAGATACAGCTCTGGAAACACCATATATTTT.

The V and J genes are TRBV19 and TRBJ2-3; tentatively, D is TRBD2 (7 bases). Between the trimmed V and J ends, which lost 5 bases and 2 bases, there was a span of 14 bases. The CDR3 has 15 residues. In germline, CDR1 is LNHDA, CDR2 SQIVND (reference sequence). CDR3 nucleotides: TGTGCCAGTAGTGATAGGGGGGGGACCACAGATACGCAGTATTTT. Translated, it gives CASSDRGGTTDTQYF.

Concerning this clone itself: At one of its ends the junction is not consistent with the germline gene, which may arise from a read error. This chain uses TRBV6-1 with TRBJ1-3; TRBD1 matches at 8 bases. Germline V gene data show CDR1 as MNHNS and CDR2 as SASEGT. The CDR3 loop spans 16 amino acids. The chain's CDR3 is CAGSDPRQGTGNTIYF. Here the CDR3 DNA reads TGTGCCGGCAGTGATCCTCGACAGGGGACCGGAAACACCATATATTTT.

The CDR3 region is CASSLSARSQGEHGYTF. The CDR3 bases are TGCGCCAGCAGCTTGTCGGCCCGCTCCCAGGGGGAACATGGCTACACCTTC. The J gene is TRBJ1-2, the V gene TRBV5-1; 7 nucleotides align to TRBD1. Trimming cost V 1 base and J 6 bases; bases outside gene matches: 15. This CDR3 has 17 residues. Germline CDR1 is SGHRS and CDR2 is YFSETQ.

This sequence joins TRBV19 and TRBJ1-3; D unclear. The germline gives CDR1 LNHDA, CDR2 SQIVND (reference sequence). The CDR3 length is 13 residues. Trimming shortened V by 5 bases and J by 10 bases, and 15 bases separated the two germline ends. CDR3 loop: CASSYDTPLTIYF. The CDR3 DNA follows: TGTGCCAGTAGTTACGACACCCCGCTAACCATATATTTT.

This chain links TRBV28 with TRBJ1-5; 10 bases match TRBD1. CDR3 length equals 17 residues. Trimming at V came to 4 bases and at J to 7 bases, leaving 13 bases not matched to a gene. Germline assignment: CDR1 MDHEN and CDR2 SYDVKM. For the CDR3, the DNA is TGTGCCAGCAGTTACATATCCACCGACAGGGGGCTCCAGCCCCAGCATTTT. Protein sequence: CASSYISTDRGLQPQHF. Based on the CDR3 plus reference TRBV28 and TRBJ1-5, the full variable domain is DVKVTQSSRYLVKRTGEKVFLECVQDMDHENMFWYRQDPGLGLRLIYFSYDVKMKEKGDIPEGYSVSREKKERFSLILESASTNQTSMYLCASSYISTDRGLQPQHFGDGTRLSIL.

V usage is TRBV6-1 and J usage is TRBJ2-7; 9 bases line up with TRBD1. Germline V gene data show CDR1 as MNHNS and CDR2 as SASEGT. The length of the CDR3 is 13 residues. The trim removed 6 bases at V and 1 base at J, leaving 1 base unmatched. CDR3 loop: CASRTGGSYEQYF. Here the CDR3 DNA reads TGTGCCAGCAGGACAGGGGGGTCCTACGAGCAGTACTTC.

The chain has TRBV6-6 and TRBJ1-1; D call uncertain. The ends were cut back, 0 bases at V and 2 bases at J, with 13 bases in the middle. CDR1 is MNHNY, CDR2 SVGAGI, per germline (reference sequence). This CDR3 has 16 amino acids. Here the CDR3 DNA reads TGTGCCAGCAGTTACTCGACTCGGGTAATTAACACTGAAGCTTTCTTT. This encodes CASSYSTRVINTEAFF.

The chain employs TRBV5-1 and TRBJ1-1; D remains unclear. CDR1 is SGHRS, CDR2 YFSETQ, per germline. The CDR3 is 17 amino acids. V lost 5 bases and J lost 3, with 23 bases in between. CDR3 DNA: TGCGCCAGCAGTCTAACGGAGAGGGCCGGATCTCACACTGAAGCTTTCTTT. Translating gives CASSLTERAGSHTEAFF. The full variable domain, rest sourced from reference TRBV5-1 and TRBJ1-1, is KAGVTQTPRYLIKTRGQQVTLSCSPISGHRSVSWYQQTPGQGLQFLFEYFSETQRNKGNFPGRFSGRQFSNSRSEMNVSTLELGDSALYLCASSLTERAGSHTEAFFGQGTRLTVV.

The chain uses TRBV2 and TRBJ2-5; D is ambiguous. The germline CDR1 and CDR2 sequences are SNHLY and FYNNEI. This CDR3 contains 16 residues. V lost 3 bases, J lost 7 bases, and 21 bases lay in between. CDR3 bases: TGTGCCAGCAGTGAGCTCGAGATGGGCCCGCTCGGGACCCAGTACTTC. Its protein is CASSELEMGPLGTQYF.